This T cell receptor (beta chain) was retrieved from a study of T-cell memory formation after mild COVID-19. Study conclusions and caveats: Clones that got smaller from day 15 to 85 had even CD4/CD8, while clones growing later tipped toward CD4+. Contracting CD8+ clones were enriched in EMRA, CD4+ mainly in CM and EM.

TCRdb analysed the 5' RACE reads with MiXCR anew, one entry per CDR3 protein. Here the sample spans around 510,000 distinct CDR3 sequences, roughly 22% being singletons. This CDR3 is built from 13 residues. V shed 5 bases and J 10 bases; nucleotides not matched to a gene: 7. This clonotype was counted a few times. The antigen is unknown. This chain uses TRBV12-3 or TRBV12-4 with TRBJ1-4; 7 positions match TRBD1. The material sequenced was PBMCs or a T cell subset sorted from them (not recorded which). The origin of this receptor is an adult woman who had mild COVID-19 (a few samples of this study predate the infection). Cell type and time point are not known. For the CDR3, the DNA is TGTGCCAGCAGTCCCGGGACAGCGGGAAAACTGTTTTTT. It is translated as CASSPGTAGKLFF.